The sequence of this T cell receptor (beta chain) was determined in a study of cytomegalovirus exposure and HLA in healthy donors. In the study overall: Within an early data release were tens of millions of unique TCRs drawn from HLA-typed donors.

The length of the CDR3 is 14 residues. CDR1 is MNHNY and CDR2 is SVGAGI in the germline V gene (reference sequence). V lost 3 bases and J 3 bases, leaving 8 bases between the germline ends. Primers: 60 Vbeta forward and 13 Jbeta reverse. TCRdb's table, derived via immunoSEQ multiplex PCR, lists solely in-frame clones and lacks some. Among 100,000 to 150,000 clones listed, 80% were seen once. As regards this clone: As yet, its antigen is unknown.

Findings and limits, study-wide: Donors were assumed by presence/absence analyses to have roughly uniform sequencing depth. Excluded: some indistinguishable V segments such as TRBV6-2 and TRBV6-3.

Donors consisted of healthy bone marrow donors. The specimen sequenced was PBMCs. This clonotype was obtained from a man in his thirties or forties in good health and CMV-seropositive. The V gene is TRBV6-6, the J gene TRBJ2-2; D call uncertain. CDR3 sequence: CASSYDSYTGELFF. CDR3 nucleotide sequence: TGTGCCAGCAGTTATGACTCCTACACCGGGGAGCTGTTTTTT.